The rows below give T cell receptor beta chains drawn from one sample of a study of blood T cell repertoires in COVID-19. Measured with immunoSEQ multiplex PCR; TCRdb has only the in-frame clones, and not every one. The table has 200,000 to 250,000 clones, roughly 80% seen once. Sequenced sample: peripheral blood. These receptor sequences come from a woman of 80 years or more with COVID-19, enrolled during active disease. The CDR3 runs from the conserved cysteine through the conserved F or W.

TRBJ2-5 | TRBV18 | CASSPFLTSGGEGETQYF
TRBJ2-1 | TRBV5-1 | CASSLGIQNEQFF
TRBJ2-3 | TRBV9 | CASSVASGTTDTQYF
TRBJ2-5 | TRBV5-4 | CASSLAGGETQYF
TRBJ2-7 | TRBV7-8 | CASSLTSGNYEQYF
TRBJ2-1 | TRBV29-1 | CSVEKGSGGALEQFF
TRBJ2-7 | TRBV30 | CAWSRGGTLYEQYF
TRBJ2-5 | TRBV30 | CAWSAEETQYF
TRBJ1-1 | TRBV5-4 | CASSFRQNTEAFF
TRBJ1-5 | TRBV7-9 | CASSLTGQGDQPQHF
TRBJ2-7 | TRBV15 | CATSRGGSSYEQYF
TRBJ1-1 | TRBV30 | CAWRDSLLTEAFF
TRBJ1-2 | TRBV6-6 | CASSPDGVYGYTF
TRBJ2-1 | TRBV29-1 | CSVTVGTGLGNEQFF
TRBJ2-4 | TRBV5-1 | CASSLWTDRGSIQYF
TRBJ2-5 | TRBV11-2 | CASSLGQVANQETQYF
TRBJ2-5 | TRBV5-4 | CASSLRGEGQGRETQYF
TRBJ1-2 | TRBV5-6 | CASSLEQPASYLYGYTF